These T cell receptor beta chains were read from a single sample in a study of blood T cell repertoires in COVID-19. Here immunoSEQ multiplex PCR was the method, and the copy in TCRdb shows in-frame clones only, minus some. The sample holds about 150,000 clones, 70% to 90% seen once. Sequencing was carried out using peripheral blood. These receptors were taken from a woman aged 40 to 50 with active or convalescent COVID-19. Each CDR3 is given with its conserved first and last residue. Fields, in order: clone size, D gene, V gene, J gene, CDR3 DNA, CDR3 protein. The D gene is left open where the match is weak. The size field is filled for only some rows; it gives once, few, many or a size class.

.,TRBD1,TRBV4-3,TRBJ1-2,TGCGCCAGCAGCCTAAGTACAGGGGACGGGAACTATGGCTACACCTTC,CASSLSTGDGNYGYTF
.,.,TRBV15,TRBJ1-4,TGTGCCACCAGCGGCCCTCTACAGGGTTTAGAAAAACTGTTTTTT,CATSGPLQGLEKLFF
.,.,TRBV15,TRBJ1-5,TGTGCCACCAGCAGCCTAAAATTCGGACAGAGCAATCAGCCCCAGCATTTT,CATSSLKFGQSNQPQHF
.,TRBD2,TRBV5-8,TRBJ2-1,TGTGCCAGCAGCTTGGCCTTAACTAGCGCCTACTCCTACAATGAGCAGTTCTTC,CASSLALTSAYSYNEQFF
few,TRBD1,TRBV24-1,TRBJ1-2,TGTGCCACCAGTGACAGGGGGCAAGGTGGCTACACCTTC,CATSDRGQGGYTF
.,TRBD1,TRBV28,TRBJ1-3,TGTGCCAGCTTCAGACAGGGAGGAAGAAACACCATATATTTT,CASFRQGGRNTIYF
.,TRBD1,TRBV27,TRBJ2-6,TGTGCCAGCAGCCTACAGGGGGCTTATGGGGCCAACGTCCTGACTTTC,CASSLQGAYGANVLTF
.,.,TRBV7-9,TRBJ2-7,TGTGCCAGCAGCTTTTCGTTAGAGCAGTACTTC,CASSFSLEQYF
.,TRBD1,TRBV5-4,TRBJ1-1,TGTGCCAGCAGCTTGCCCGGGACAGGTACTGAAGCTTTCTTT,CASSLPGTGTEAFF
.,TRBD1,TRBV6-1,TRBJ2-3,TGTGCCAGCAGTGAAGGGACAGGGGGCGCAGATACGCAGTATTTT,CASSEGTGGADTQYF
few,.,TRBV2,TRBJ1-2,TGTGCCAGCAGGCCCGGGGGGGAGGATAGCTACACCTTC,CASRPGGEDSYTF
.,TRBD1,TRBV5-6,TRBJ2-3,TGTGCCAGCAGGCCGCCGGGACAGGGGTTCACAGATACGCAGTATTTT,CASRPPGQGFTDTQYF
.,TRBD2,TRBV24-1,TRBJ2-5,TGTGCCACCAGTGACGCCGCCACTAGCGGGGAAGAGACCCAGTACTTC,CATSDAATSGEETQYF
.,.,TRBV6-1,TRBJ1-2,TGTGCCAGCAGTGAACAGGCCCTTCAAGGCTACACCTTC,CASSEQALQGYTF
.,TRBD2,TRBV27,TRBJ2-1,TGTGCCAGCAGGTCACTAGCGGGAGTCAATGAGCAGTTCTTC,CASRSLAGVNEQFF
.,.,TRBV6-7,TRBJ1-6,TGTGCCGGCACTATTGACAGTGAAGGGGTTTATAATTCACCCCTCCACTTT,CAGTIDSEGVYNSPLHF
once,TRBD2,TRBV29-1,TRBJ2-3,TGCAGCGTTGGGGAGGGGTCTCTCGGGGATACGCAGTATTTT,CSVGEGSLGDTQYF
once,TRBD1,TRBV9,TRBJ1-1,TGTGCCAGCAGCGTAGCAGGGACAGGGGGGAACACTGAAGCTTTCTTT,CASSVAGTGGNTEAFF
few,TRBD2,TRBV4-1,TRBJ2-1,TGCGCCAGCAAGACTAGCGGGGTGGACAATGAGCAGTTCTTC,CASKTSGVDNEQFF
.,TRBD1,TRBV5-4,TRBJ1-2,TGTGCCAGCAGCTTGTCGGGACAGCCATATGGCTACACCTTC,CASSLSGQPYGYTF
.,.,TRBV13,TRBJ1-2,TGTGCCAGCAGCCTTGGGGGGGGTACCAACTATGGCTACACCTTC,CASSLGGGTNYGYTF
.,TRBD1,TRBV5-6,TRBJ1-4,TGTGCCAGCAGCTTCCTTACAGGGGATGAAAAACTGTTTTTT,CASSFLTGDEKLFF
once,TRBD2,TRBV18,TRBJ2-5,TGTGCCAGCTCGCGGGGACTAGCTCCTCAAGAGACCCAGTACTTC,CASSRGLAPQETQYF
.,.,TRBV9,TRBJ2-1,TGTGCCAGCAGCAACCGGACAGTTTCCTACAATGAGCAGTTCTTC,CASSNRTVSYNEQFF
.,.,TRBV3-1/TRBV3-2,TRBJ2-5,TGTGCCAGCAGCCAAGATACGACGGGCGGGGAGACCCAGTACTTC,CASSQDTTGGETQYF
.,TRBD2,TRBV6-5,TRBJ2-1,TGTGCCAGCAGCCGACTAGCGGGGGGGTACAATGAGCAGTTCTTC,CASSRLAGGYNEQFF
medium-sized,TRBD1,TRBV19,TRBJ2-7,TGTGCCAGTAGTCCCCTCGGACAGGTCTACGAGCAGTACTTC,CASSPLGQVYEQYF
.,TRBD1,TRBV13,TRBJ1-2,TGTGCCAGCAGCCGTGTCGGACAGGAGGACTTC,CASSRVGQEDF
.,.,TRBV28,TRBJ1-2,TGTGCCAGCACGGTGGGTGGGGTCGACAGGACCAACTATGGCTACACCTTC,CASTVGGVDRTNYGYTF
.,.,TRBV27,TRBJ1-5,TGTGCCAGCAGTTTATCGTCGGGTTATCAGCCCCAGCATTTT,CASSLSSGYQPQHF
.,.,TRBV7-9,TRBJ2-7,TGTGCCAGCAGCGCACAACCGGACTCACGCTACGAGCAGTACTTC,CASSAQPDSRYEQYF
.,.,TRBV10-3,TRBJ1-4,TGTGCCATCAGTGAGTACTCTGCAACTAATGAAAAACTGTTTTTT,CAISEYSATNEKLFF
.,.,TRBV19,TRBJ2-3,TGTGCCAGTAGTCCCGAGGGGGAACATACGCAGTATTTT,CASSPEGEHTQYF
.,.,TRBV5-6,TRBJ1-6,TGTGCCAGCAGCAGGGAGGATTCACCCCTCCACTTT,CASSREDSPLHF
.,TRBD1,TRBV10-2,TRBJ2-2,TGCGCCACACAGGGGGGCCGTTACTCGGACACCGGGGAGCTGTTTTTT,CATQGGRYSDTGELFF
.,TRBD1,TRBV7-9,TRBJ1-1,TGTGCCAGCAGCGCCTACAGGGGTGGCGCTGAAGCTTTCTTT,CASSAYRGGAEAFF
.,TRBD2,TRBV10-1,TRBJ2-1,TGCGCCAGCAGTGAGGGACTAGCGGTACCCAATGAGCAGTTCTTC,CASSEGLAVPNEQFF
.,TRBD2,TRBV6-4,TRBJ2-1,TGTGCCAGCAGTGCTCTTGCGGGAGGGCCCGGTGAGCAGTTCTTC,CASSALAGGPGEQFF
.,.,TRBV13,TRBJ1-1,TGTGCCAGCAGCTTAATCAGGGGCGTCTTTACTGAAGCTTTCTTT,CASSLIRGVFTEAFF
.,.,TRBV28,TRBJ1-1,TGTGCCAGCAAAATTCTGTTGGGAGGTAATGAAGCTTTCTTT,CASKILLGGNEAFF
.,.,TRBV3-1/TRBV3-2,TRBJ2-7,TGTGCCAGCAGCCAAGCCCCTAGAGCGGTCCTTACCGGCTACGAGCAGTACTTC,CASSQAPRAVLTGYEQYF
.,.,TRBV24-1,TRBJ2-2,TGTGCCACCAGTGATCAGCGGACGGGCACCGGGGAGCTGTTTTTT,CATSDQRTGTGELFF
.,TRBD1,TRBV30,TRBJ2-7,TGTGCCTGGAGTCGGACAGGGTATGACGAGCAGTACTTC,CAWSRTGYDEQYF